This is a list of T cell receptor beta chains from one sample in a study of control samples from healthy donors and cancer patients. TCRdb keeps only in-frame clones here, not all; method: immunoSEQ multiplex PCR. Here the sample spans tens of thousands of clones, around 92% being singletons. The specimen was blood. The origin of the receptors is a man in his fifties or sixties in good health. The CDR3 runs from the conserved cysteine through the conserved F or W. A D gene is named only where the DNA matches it firmly. Expanded clones get a size class; other rows say once, few or many, or leave the size out.

TRBJ2-3 NA TRBV5-1 NA TGCGCCAGCAGCTTGGGGTGGACTACCACAGATACGCAGTATTTT CASSLGWTTTDTQYF
TRBJ1-1 NA TRBV11-2 NA TGTGCCATCGCTAAGGGTTCTGAAGCTTTCTTT CAIAKGSEAFF
TRBJ1-2 few TRBV27 NA TGTGCCACCAGGGGTTTTGGGGCTCCGAGCGGCTACACCTTC CATRGFGAPSGYTF
TRBJ2-7 NA TRBV27 NA TGTGCCAGCAGTTCGGACAGTATCTACGAGCAGTACTTC CASSSDSIYEQYF
TRBJ2-7 NA TRBV9 TRBD1 TGTGCCAGCAGCGTAGATAGGACAGGGGTTTACGAGCAGTACTTC CASSVDRTGVYEQYF
TRBJ2-5 NA TRBV11-3 NA TGTGCCAGCAGCTTCGGGGAGACCCAGTACTTC CASSFGETQYF
TRBJ2-3 NA TRBV11-3 TRBD1 TGTGCCAGCAGCTTAGAAGGGGACAGCCGCCTTGTGCGCACAGATACGCAGTATTTT CASSLEGDSRLVRTDTQYF
TRBJ2-6 NA TRBV19 TRBD1 TGTGCCAGTAGTAGGACAGGGGGGGTGGTTGGGGCCAACGTCCTGACTTTC CASSRTGGVVGANVLTF
TRBJ1-1 NA TRBV19 TRBD1 TGTGCCAGTAGTCCCGGGGACAGGAAGACCACTGAAGCTTTCTTT CASSPGDRKTTEAFF
TRBJ1-5 NA TRBV7-3 NA TGTGCCAGCAGCTTAATGGGGGGGCAGCCCCAGCATTTT CASSLMGGQPQHF
TRBJ1-2 NA TRBV5-6 NA TGTGCCAGCAGCTTTGGGGGGGCAGGTAGTGGCTACACCTTC CASSFGGAGSGYTF
TRBJ1-2 NA TRBV12-5 NA TGTGCTAGTGGTTTGAGGGGATATTTGGGTCATGGCTACACCTTC CASGLRGYLGHGYTF
TRBJ2-7 NA TRBV4-1 NA TGCGCCAGCAGCCAAGATGAGTCAAGAGACGAGCAGTACTTC CASSQDESRDEQYF
TRBJ1-6 once TRBV27 NA TGTGCCAGCCGTCCGGGCAGGAATTCACCCCTCCACTTT CASRPGRNSPLHF
TRBJ2-6 once TRBV29-1 NA TGCAGCGTTGTCCTTGTTTCTTCTGGGGCCAACGTCCTGACTTTC CSVVLVSSGANVLTF
TRBJ1-1 NA TRBV29-1 TRBD1 TGCAGCGTCCTAGGGACAGGGATTATGAACACTGAAGCTTTCTTT CSVLGTGIMNTEAFF
TRBJ2-5 NA TRBV24-1 NA TGTGCCACCAGTGACGTACAGCAAGAGACCCAGTACTTC CATSDVQQETQYF
TRBJ2-5 NA TRBV29-1 TRBD2 TGCAGCGTTGAATTAGGACTAGCGGGGGAAAACCAAGAGACCCAGTACTTC CSVELGLAGENQETQYF
TRBJ2-5 once TRBV5-1 TRBD1 TGCGCCAGCAGCTGGACAGGGGGCCGAGAGACCCAGTACTTC CASSWTGGRETQYF
TRBJ2-7 NA TRBV6-1 TRBD1 TGTGCCAGCAGTGACCCGGGACAGGAGACCTACGAGCAGTACTTC CASSDPGQETYEQYF
TRBJ1-2 NA TRBV3-1/TRBV3-2 NA TGTGCCAGCAGCCAAGAGGGCGTTAGGGGGTATGGCTACACCTTC CASSQEGVRGYGYTF
TRBJ1-2 NA TRBV6-5 NA TGTGCCAGCAGTAGGGATTTTTCGAGTTATGGCTACACCTTC CASSRDFSSYGYTF
TRBJ2-1 NA TRBV2 NA TGTGCCACCAGCCGGGGCTCCGGCTACAATGAGCAGTTCTTC CATSRGSGYNEQFF
TRBJ2-1 NA TRBV5-5 NA TGTGCCAGCTCACGGCCAGGCTCCTACAATGAGCAGTTCTTC CASSRPGSYNEQFF
TRBJ2-3 NA TRBV4-2 TRBD2 TGTGCCAGCAGTTCTAGCGGGGGGGCCGGGTCAGATACGCAGTATTTT CASSSSGGAGSDTQYF
TRBJ1-6 NA TRBV5-8 NA TGTGCCAGCAGCGGAAGGACGTTGGGTTCACCCCTCCACTTT CASSGRTLGSPLHF
TRBJ2-5 few TRBV4-1 NA TGCGCCAGCAGCCAAGACTGGCAGGGATTGACGGAGACCCAGTACTTC CASSQDWQGLTETQYF
TRBJ2-5 NA TRBV5-1 NA TGCGCCAGCAGCCCCCCCGGCAGGAAACAAGAGACCCAGTACTTC CASSPPGRKQETQYF
TRBJ2-2 once TRBV24-1 NA TGTGCCACCAGTGATCCCACAGGGCGCGCTACCGGGGAGCTGTTTTTT CATSDPTGRATGELFF
TRBJ2-3 NA TRBV30 TRBD1 TGTGCCTGGAGCCCCCCGGGGACAGGGAGAACAGATACGCAGTATTTT CAWSPPGTGRTDTQYF
TRBJ2-5 NA TRBV10-3 NA TGTGCCATCAAGGAGGTGGGAGAGACCCAGTACTTC CAIKEVGETQYF
TRBJ1-4 NA TRBV3-1/TRBV3-2 NA TGTGCCAGCAGCCGGGCAGCCCCTGAAAAACTGTTTTTT CASSRAAPEKLFF
TRBJ1-1 NA TRBV5-8 NA TGTGCCAGCACGGGAGGGGTCATCATGAACACTGAAGCTTTCTTT CASTGGVIMNTEAFF
TRBJ2-5 NA TRBV6-6 TRBD1 TGTGCCAGCAGTACCTCCGGGACAGGAGGAGAGACCCAGTACTTC CASSTSGTGGETQYF
TRBJ2-7 few TRBV19 NA TGTGCCAGTAGCCCAAGATTAAGCTCCTACGAGCAGTACTTC CASSPRLSSYEQYF
TRBJ2-2 NA TRBV5-1 TRBD2 TGCGCCAGCAGCTTGGGAGCGGGGTCGAACACCGGGGAGCTGTTTTTT CASSLGAGSNTGELFF
TRBJ1-5 once TRBV19 NA TGTGCCAGTAGTATCACTAGGAGCCTCAATCAGCCCCAGCATTTT CASSITRSLNQPQHF
TRBJ2-2 NA TRBV7-7 TRBD1 TGTGCCAGCAGCTTAGCATACTCCGGGACAGGGGGCAGCGGGGAGCTGTTTTTT CASSLAYSGTGGSGELFF
TRBJ1-2 medium-sized TRBV5-1 NA TGCGCCAGCAGCCGCTCGGGAGGGGACTATGGCTACACCTTC CASSRSGGDYGYTF